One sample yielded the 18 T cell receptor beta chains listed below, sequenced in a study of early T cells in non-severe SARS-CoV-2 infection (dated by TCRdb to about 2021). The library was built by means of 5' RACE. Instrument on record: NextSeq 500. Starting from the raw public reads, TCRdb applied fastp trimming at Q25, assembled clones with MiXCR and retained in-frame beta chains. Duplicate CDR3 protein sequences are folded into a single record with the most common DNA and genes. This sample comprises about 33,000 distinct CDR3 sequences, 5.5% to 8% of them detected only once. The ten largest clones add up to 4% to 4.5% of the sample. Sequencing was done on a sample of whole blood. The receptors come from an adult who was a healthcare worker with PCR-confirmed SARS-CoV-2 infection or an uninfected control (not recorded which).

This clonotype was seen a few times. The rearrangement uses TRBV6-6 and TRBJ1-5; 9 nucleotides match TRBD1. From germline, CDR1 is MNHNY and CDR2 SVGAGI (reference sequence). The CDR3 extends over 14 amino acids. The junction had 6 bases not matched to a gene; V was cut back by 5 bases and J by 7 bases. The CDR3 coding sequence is TGTGCCAGCAGTGCTACGGACAGGGGCCAGCCCCAGCATTTT. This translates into CASSATDRGQPQHF.

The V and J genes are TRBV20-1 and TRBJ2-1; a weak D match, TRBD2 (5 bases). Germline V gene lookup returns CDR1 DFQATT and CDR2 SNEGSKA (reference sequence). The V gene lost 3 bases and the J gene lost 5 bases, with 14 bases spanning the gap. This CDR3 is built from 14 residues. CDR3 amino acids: CSASLRVSNNEQFF. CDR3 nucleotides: TGCAGTGCTAGTCTGAGGGTTTCGAACAATGAGCAGTTCTTC.

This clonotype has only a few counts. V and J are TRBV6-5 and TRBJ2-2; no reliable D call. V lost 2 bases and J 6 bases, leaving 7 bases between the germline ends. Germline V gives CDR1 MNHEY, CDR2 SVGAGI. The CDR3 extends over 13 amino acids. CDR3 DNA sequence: TGTGCCAGCAGTTACGACAACGCCGGGGAGCTGTTTTTT. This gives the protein CASSYDNAGELFF.

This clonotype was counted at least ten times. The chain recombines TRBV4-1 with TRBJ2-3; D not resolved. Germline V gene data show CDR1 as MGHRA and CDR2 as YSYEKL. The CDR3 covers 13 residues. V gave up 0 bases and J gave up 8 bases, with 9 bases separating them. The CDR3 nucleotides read TGCGCCAGCAGCCAAGAGAGCCCCGGTACGCAGTATTTT. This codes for CASSQESPGTQYF.

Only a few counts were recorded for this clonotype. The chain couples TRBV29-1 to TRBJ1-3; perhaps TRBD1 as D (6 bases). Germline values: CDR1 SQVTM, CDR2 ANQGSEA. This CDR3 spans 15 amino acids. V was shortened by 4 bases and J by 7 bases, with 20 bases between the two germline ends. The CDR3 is CSVAPKRTAANTIYF. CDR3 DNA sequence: TGCAGCGTTGCTCCCAAGCGGACAGCGGCGAACACCATATATTTT.

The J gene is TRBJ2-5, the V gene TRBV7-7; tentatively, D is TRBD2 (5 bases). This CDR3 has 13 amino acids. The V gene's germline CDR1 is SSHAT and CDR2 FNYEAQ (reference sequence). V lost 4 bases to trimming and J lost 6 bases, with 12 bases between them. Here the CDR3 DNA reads TGTGCCAGCAGCTCACCGTCGGGGAAGACCCAGTACTTC. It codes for CASSSPSGKTQYF.

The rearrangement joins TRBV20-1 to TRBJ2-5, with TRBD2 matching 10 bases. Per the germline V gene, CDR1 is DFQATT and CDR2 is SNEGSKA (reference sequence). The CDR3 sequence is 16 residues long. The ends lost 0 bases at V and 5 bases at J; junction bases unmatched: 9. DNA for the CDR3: TGCAGTGCTAGAGATCGCGCTAGCGGGAGTAGGGAGACCCAGTACTTC. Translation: CSARDRASGSRETQYF.

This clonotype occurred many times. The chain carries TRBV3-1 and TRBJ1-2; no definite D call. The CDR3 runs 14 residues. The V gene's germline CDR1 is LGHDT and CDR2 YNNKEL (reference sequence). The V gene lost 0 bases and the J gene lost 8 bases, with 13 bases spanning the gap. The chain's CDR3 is CASSQDLWVNGYTF. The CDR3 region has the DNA TGTGCCAGCAGCCAAGATTTGTGGGTAAACGGCTACACCTTC.

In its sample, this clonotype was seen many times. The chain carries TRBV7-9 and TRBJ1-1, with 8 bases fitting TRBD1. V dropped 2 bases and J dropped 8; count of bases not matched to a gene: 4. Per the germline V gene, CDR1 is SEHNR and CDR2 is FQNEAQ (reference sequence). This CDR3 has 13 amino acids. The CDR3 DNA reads TGTGCCAGCAGCTTATCACAGGGGGAGGAAGCTTTCTTT. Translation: CASSLSQGEEAFF.

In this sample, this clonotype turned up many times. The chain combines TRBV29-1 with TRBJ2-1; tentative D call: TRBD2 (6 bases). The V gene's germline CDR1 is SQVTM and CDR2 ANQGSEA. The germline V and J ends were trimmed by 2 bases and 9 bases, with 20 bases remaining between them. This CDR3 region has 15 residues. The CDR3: CSVERAGVTLGEQFF. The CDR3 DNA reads TGCAGCGTTGAAAGAGCGGGTGTAACGTTGGGTGAGCAGTTCTTC.

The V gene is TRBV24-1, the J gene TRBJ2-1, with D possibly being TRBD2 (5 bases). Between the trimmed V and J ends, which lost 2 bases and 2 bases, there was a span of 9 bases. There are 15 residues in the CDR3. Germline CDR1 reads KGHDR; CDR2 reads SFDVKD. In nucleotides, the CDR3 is TGTGCCACCAGTGATTACAGCGGCCCCTACAATGAGCAGTTCTTC. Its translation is CATSDYSGPYNEQFF.

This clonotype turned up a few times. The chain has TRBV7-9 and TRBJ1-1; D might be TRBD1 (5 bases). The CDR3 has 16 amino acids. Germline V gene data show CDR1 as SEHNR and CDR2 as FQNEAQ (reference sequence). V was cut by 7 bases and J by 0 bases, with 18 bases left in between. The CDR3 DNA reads TGTGCCAGCACCATAAGTGATGGGGGATTGAACACTGAAGCTTTCTTT. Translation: CASTISDGGLNTEAFF.

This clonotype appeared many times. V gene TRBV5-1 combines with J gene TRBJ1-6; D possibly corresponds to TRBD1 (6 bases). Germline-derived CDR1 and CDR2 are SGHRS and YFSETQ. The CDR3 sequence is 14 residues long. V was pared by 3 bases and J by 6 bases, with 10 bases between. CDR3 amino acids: CASSWKDSNSPLHF. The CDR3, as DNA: TGCGCCAGCAGCTGGAAGGACAGTAATTCACCCCTCCACTTT. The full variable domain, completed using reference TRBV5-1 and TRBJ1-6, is KAGVTQTPRYLIKTRGQQVTLSCSPISGHRSVSWYQQTPGQGLQFLFEYFSETQRNKGNFPGRFSGRQFSNSRSEMNVSTLELGDSALYLCASSWKDSNSPLHFGNGTRLTVT.

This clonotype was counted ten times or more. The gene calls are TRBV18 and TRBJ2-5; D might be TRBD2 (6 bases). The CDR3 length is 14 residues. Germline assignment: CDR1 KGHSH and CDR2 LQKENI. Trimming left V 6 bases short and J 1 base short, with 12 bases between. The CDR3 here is CASSEGRVQETQYF. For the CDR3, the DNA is TGTGCCAGCTCGGAGGGACGTGTCCAAGAGACCCAGTACTTC. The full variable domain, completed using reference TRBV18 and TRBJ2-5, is NAGVMQNPRHLVRRRGQEARLRCSPMKGHSHVYWYRQLPEEGLKFMVYLQKENIIDESGMPKERFSAEFPKEGPSILRIQQVVRGDSAAYFCASSEGRVQETQYFGPGTRLLVL.

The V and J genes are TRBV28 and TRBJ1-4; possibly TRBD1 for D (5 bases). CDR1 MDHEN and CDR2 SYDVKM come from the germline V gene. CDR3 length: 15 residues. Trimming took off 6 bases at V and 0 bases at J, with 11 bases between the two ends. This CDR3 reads CASRGGAATNEKLFF. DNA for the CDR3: TGTGCCAGCAGAGGAGGGGCCGCAACTAATGAAAAACTGTTTTTT.

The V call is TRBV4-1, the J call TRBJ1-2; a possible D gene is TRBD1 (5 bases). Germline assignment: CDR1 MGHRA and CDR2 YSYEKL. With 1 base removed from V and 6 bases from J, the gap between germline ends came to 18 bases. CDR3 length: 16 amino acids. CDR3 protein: CASSQGDSNRRDGYTF. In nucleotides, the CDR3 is TGCGCCAGCAGCCAAGGAGACAGCAACCGCAGAGATGGCTACACCTTC.

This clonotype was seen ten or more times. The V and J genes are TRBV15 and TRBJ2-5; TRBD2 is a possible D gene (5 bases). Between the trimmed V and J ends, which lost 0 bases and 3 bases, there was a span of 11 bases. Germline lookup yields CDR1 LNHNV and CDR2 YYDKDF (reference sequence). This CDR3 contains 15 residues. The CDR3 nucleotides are TGTGCCACCAGCAGAGATCCCAGCGGAGAAGAGACCCAGTACTTC. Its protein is CATSRDPSGEETQYF.

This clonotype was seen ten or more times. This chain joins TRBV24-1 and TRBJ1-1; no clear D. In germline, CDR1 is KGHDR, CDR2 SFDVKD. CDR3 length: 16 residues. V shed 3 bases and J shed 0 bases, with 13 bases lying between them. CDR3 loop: CATSDPRTGLNTEAFF. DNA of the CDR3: TGTGCCACCAGTGATCCGCGCACGGGATTGAACACTGAAGCTTTCTTT.